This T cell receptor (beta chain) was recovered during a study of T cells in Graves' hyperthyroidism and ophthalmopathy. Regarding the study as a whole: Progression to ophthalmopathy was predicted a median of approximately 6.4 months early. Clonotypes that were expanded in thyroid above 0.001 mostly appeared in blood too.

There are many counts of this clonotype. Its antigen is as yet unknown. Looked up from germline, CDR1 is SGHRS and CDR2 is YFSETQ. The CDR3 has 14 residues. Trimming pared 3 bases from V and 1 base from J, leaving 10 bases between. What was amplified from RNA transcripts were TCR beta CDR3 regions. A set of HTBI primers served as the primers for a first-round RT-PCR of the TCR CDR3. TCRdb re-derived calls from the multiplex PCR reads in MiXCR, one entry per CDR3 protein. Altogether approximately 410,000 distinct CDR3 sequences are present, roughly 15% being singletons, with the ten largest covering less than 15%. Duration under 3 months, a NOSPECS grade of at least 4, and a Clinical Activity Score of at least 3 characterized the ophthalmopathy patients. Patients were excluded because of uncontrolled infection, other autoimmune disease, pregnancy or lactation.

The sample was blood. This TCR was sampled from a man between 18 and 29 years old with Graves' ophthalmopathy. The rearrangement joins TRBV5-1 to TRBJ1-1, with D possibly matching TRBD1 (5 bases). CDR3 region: CASSSGTENTEAFF. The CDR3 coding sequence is TGCGCCAGCAGCTCCGGGACGGAGAACACTGAAGCTTTCTTT.